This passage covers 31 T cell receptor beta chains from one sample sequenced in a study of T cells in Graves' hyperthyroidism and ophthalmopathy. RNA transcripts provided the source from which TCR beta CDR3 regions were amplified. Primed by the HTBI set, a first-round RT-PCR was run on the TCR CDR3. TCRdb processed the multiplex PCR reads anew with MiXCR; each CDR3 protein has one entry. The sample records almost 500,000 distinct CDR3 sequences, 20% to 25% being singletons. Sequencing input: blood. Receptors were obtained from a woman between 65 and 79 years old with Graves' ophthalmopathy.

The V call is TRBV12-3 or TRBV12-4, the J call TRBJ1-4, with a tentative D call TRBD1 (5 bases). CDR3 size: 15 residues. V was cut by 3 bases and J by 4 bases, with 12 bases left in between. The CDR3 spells CASSLSSGFNEKLFF. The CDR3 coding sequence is TGTGCCAGCAGTTTGTCTTCAGGGTTTAATGAAAAACTGTTTTTT.

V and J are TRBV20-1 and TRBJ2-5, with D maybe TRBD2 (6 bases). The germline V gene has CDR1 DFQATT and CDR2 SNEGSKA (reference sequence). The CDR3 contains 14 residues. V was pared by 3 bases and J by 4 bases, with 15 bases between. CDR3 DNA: TGCAGTGCTAGGTGGGGGGAGGTGCGAGAGACCCAGTACTTC. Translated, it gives CSARWGEVRETQYF.

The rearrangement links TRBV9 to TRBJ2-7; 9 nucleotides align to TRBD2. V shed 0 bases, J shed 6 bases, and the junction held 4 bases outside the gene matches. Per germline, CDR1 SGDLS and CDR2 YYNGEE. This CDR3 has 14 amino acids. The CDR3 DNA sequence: TGTGCCAGCAGCGTAGATAGCGGGAGCGGCGAGCAGTACTTC. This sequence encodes CASSVDSGSGEQYF.

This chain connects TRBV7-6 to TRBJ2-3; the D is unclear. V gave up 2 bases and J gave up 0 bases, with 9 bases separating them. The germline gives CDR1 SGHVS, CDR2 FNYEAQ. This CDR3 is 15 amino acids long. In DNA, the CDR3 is TGTGCCAGCAGCTTATTAGGCCAAAGCACAGATACGCAGTATTTT. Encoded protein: CASSLLGQSTDTQYF.

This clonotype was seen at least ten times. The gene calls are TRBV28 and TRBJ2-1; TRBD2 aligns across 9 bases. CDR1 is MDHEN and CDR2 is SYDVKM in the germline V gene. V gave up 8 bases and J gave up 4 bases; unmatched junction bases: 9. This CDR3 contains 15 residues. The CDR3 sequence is CASGLAAGGYNEQFF. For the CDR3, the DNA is TGTGCCAGCGGATTGGCCGCGGGAGGGTACAATGAGCAGTTCTTC.

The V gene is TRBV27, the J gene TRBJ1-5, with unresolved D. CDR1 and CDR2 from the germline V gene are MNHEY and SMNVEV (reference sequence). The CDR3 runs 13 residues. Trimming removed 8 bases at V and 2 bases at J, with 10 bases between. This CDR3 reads CASEREGNQPQHF. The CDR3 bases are TGTGCCAGCGAGAGGGAAGGCAATCAGCCCCAGCATTTT.

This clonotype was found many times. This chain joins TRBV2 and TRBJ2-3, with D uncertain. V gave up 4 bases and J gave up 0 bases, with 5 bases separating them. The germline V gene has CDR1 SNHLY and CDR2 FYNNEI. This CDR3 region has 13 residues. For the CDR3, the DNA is TGTGCCAGCAGTGTGATAAGCACAGATACGCAGTATTTT. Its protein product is CASSVISTDTQYF.

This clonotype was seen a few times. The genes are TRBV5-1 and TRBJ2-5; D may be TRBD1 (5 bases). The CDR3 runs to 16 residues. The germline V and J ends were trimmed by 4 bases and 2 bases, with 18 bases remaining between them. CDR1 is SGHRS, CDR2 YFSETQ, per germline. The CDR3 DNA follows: TGCGCCAGCAGCGCAGGGAAGATCCCGTTACAAGAGACCCAGTACTTC. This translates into CASSAGKIPLQETQYF.

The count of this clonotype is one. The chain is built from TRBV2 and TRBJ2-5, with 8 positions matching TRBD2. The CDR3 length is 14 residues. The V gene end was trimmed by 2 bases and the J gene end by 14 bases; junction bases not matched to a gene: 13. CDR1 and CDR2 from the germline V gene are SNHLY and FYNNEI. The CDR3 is CASSEQERGTPSYF. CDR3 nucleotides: TGTGCCAGCAGTGAACAAGAGCGGGGGACTCCCTCCTACTTC.

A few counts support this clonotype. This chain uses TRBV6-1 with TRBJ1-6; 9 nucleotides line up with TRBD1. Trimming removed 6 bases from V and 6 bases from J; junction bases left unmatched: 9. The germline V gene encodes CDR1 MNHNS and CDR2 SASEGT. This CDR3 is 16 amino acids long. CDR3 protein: CASSVTLGQGNSPLHF. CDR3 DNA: TGTGCCAGCAGCGTAACTCTGGGACAGGGTAATTCACCCCTCCACTTT.

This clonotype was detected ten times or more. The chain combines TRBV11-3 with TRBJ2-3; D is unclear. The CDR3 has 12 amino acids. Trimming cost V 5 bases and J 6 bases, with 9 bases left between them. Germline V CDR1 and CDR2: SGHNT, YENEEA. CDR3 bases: TGTGCCAGCAGCGGAGAAGGCGATACGCAGTATTTT. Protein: CASSGEGDTQYF. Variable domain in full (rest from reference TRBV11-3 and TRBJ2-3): EAGVVQSPRYKIIEKKQPVAFWCNPISGHNTLYWYLQNLGQGPELLIRYENEEAVDDSQLPKDRFSAERLKGVDSTLKIQPAELGDSAVYLCASSGEGDTQYFGPGTRLTVL.

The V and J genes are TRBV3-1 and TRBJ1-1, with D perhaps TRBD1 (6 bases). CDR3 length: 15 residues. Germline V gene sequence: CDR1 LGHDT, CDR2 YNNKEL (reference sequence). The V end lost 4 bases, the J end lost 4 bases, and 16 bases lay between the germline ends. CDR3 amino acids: CASSPGGGQSTEAFF. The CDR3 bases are TGTGCCAGCAGCCCTGGGGGGGGGCAGTCCACTGAAGCTTTCTTT.

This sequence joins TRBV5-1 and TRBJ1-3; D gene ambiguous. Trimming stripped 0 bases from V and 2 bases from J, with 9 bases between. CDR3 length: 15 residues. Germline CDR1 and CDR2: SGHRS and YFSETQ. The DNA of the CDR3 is TGCGCCAGCAGCTTGGAGGTGGCCCCTGGAAACACCATATATTTT. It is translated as CASSLEVAPGNTIYF.

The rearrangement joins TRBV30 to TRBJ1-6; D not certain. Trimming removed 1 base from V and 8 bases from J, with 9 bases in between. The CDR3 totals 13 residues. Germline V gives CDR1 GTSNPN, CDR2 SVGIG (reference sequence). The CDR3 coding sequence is TGTGCCTGGAGTGAGGGATTTGATTCACCCCTCCACTTT. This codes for CAWSEGFDSPLHF.

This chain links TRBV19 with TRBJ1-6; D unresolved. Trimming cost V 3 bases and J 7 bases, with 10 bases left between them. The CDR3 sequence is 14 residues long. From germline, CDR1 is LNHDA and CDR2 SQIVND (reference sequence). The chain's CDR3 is CASSMEGQNSPLHF. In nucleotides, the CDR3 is TGTGCCAGTAGTATGGAAGGGCAAAATTCACCCCTCCACTTT. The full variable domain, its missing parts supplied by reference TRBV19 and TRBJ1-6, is DGGITQSPKYLFRKEGQNVTLSCEQNLNHDAMYWYRQDPGQGLRLIYYSQIVNDFQKGDIAEGYSVSREKKESFPLTVTSAQKNPTAFYLCASSMEGQNSPLHFGNGTRLTVT.

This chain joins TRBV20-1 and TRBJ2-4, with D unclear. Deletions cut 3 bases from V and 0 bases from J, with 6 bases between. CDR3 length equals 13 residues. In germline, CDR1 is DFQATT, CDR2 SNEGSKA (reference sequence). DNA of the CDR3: TGCAGTGCTAGTACGGTAGCCAAAAACATTCAGTACTTC. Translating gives CSASTVAKNIQYF.

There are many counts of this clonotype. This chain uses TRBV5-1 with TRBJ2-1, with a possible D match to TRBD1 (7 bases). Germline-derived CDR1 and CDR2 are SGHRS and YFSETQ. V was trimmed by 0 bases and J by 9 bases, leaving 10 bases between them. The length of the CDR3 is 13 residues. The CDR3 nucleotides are TGCGCCAGCAGCTTGGTCCAGGGGGGTGAGCAGTTCTTC. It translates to CASSLVQGGEQFF.

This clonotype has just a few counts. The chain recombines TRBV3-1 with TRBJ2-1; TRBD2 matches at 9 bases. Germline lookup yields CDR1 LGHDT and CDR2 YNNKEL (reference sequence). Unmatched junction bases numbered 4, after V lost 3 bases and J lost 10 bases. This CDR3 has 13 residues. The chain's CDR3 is CASSHDLAGEQFF. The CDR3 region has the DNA TGTGCCAGCAGCCACGATCTAGCGGGGGAGCAGTTCTTC.

Here the CDR3 reads CASSVNPQGNNEQFF. The DNA of the CDR3 is TGTGCCAGCAGCGTAAATCCCCAGGGGAACAATGAGCAGTTCTTC. The chain employs TRBV9 and TRBJ2-1, with TRBD1 as a possible D gene (6 bases). Germline-derived CDR1 and CDR2 are SGDLS and YYNGEE. Trimming took 1 base from V and 5 from J, leaving 13 bases between them. The CDR3 is 15 amino acids.

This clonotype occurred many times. The CDR3 spells CAIGSGSKNEQFF. CDR3 DNA: TGTGCCATCGGGAGCGGCTCCAAGAATGAGCAGTTCTTC. The chain has TRBV10-3 and TRBJ2-1, with D perhaps TRBD2 (5 bases). There are 13 residues in the CDR3. Germline V gene data show CDR1 as ENHRY and CDR2 as SYGVKD. Trimming removed 8 bases from V and 7 bases from J, with 15 bases in between.

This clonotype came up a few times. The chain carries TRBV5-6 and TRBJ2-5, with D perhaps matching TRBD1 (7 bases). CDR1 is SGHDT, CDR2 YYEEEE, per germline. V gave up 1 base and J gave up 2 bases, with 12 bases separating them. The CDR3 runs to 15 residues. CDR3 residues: CASSLFRGVQETQYF. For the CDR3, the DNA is TGTGCCAGCAGCTTGTTCAGGGGGGTGCAAGAGACCCAGTACTTC.

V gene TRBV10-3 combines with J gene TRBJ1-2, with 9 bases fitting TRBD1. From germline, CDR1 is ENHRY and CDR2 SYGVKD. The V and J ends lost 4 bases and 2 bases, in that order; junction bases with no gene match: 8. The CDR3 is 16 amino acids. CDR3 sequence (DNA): TGTGCCATCAGTGTACAGGACAGGGGATCAAACTATGGCTACACCTTC. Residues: CAISVQDRGSNYGYTF.

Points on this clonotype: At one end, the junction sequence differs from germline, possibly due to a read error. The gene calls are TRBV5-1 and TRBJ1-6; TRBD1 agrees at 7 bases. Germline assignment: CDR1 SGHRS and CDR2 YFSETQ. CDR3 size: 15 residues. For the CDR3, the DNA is TGTGCCAGCAGCCCTACACAGGGGAGCAATTCACCCCTCCACTTT. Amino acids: CASSPTQGSNSPLHF.

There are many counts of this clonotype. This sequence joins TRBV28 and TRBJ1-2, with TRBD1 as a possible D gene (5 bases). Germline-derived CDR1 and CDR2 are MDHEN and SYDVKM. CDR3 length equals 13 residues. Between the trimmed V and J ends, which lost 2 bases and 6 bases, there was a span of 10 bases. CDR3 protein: CASSLTGGNGYTF. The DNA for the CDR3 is TGTGCCAGCAGTTTAACGGGGGGAAATGGCTACACCTTC.

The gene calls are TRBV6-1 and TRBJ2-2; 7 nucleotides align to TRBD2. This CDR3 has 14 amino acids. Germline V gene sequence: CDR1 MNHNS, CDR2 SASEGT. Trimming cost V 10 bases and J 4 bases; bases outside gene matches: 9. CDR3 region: CATNRDYSTGELFF. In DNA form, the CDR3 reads TGTGCCACTAACCGGGACTATTCCACCGGGGAGCTGTTTTTT.

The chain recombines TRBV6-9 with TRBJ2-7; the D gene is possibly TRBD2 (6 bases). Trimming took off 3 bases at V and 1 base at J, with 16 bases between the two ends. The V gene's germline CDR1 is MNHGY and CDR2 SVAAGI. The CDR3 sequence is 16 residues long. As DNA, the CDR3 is TGTGCCAGCAGTTACGGGGCGGGACGAGCATCCTACGAGCAGTACTTC. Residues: CASSYGAGRASYEQYF.

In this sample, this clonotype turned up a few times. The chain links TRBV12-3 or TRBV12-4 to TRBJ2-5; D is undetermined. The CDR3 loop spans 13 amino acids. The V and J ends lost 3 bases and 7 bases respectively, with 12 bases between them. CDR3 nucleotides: TGTGCCAGCAGTTTTGAAGGCCTTGGGACCCAGTACTTC. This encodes CASSFEGLGTQYF.

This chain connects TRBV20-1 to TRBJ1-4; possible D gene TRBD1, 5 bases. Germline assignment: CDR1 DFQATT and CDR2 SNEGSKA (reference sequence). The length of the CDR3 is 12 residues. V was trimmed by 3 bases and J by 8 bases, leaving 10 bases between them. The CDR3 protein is CSARGGDEKLFF. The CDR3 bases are TGCAGTGCTAGGGGGGGGGACGAAAAACTGTTTTTT.

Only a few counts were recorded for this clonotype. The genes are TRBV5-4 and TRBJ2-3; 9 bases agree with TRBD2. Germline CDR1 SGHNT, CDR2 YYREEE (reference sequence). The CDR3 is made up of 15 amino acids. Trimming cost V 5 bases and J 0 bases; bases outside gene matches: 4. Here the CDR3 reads CASRPGTSSTDTQYF. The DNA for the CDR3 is TGTGCCAGCAGACCCGGGACTAGCAGCACAGATACGCAGTATTTT.

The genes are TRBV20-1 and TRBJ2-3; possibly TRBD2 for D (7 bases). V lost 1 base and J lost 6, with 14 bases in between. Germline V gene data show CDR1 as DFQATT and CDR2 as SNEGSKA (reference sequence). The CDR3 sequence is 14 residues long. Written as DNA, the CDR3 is TGCAGTGCTAGAGGGGGGGGCCCCGGGGATACGCAGTATTTT. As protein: CSARGGGPGDTQYF.

CDR3 in amino acids: CSPGRGFNEQFF. The CDR3 bases are TGCAGTCCCGGGAGGGGTTTCAATGAGCAGTTCTTC. The chain recombines TRBV20-1 with TRBJ2-1, with TRBD2 identical over 8 bases. Trimming cost V 8 bases and J 6 bases; bases outside gene matches: 6. Germline CDR1 and CDR2: DFQATT and SNEGSKA (reference sequence). The CDR3 length is 12 residues.